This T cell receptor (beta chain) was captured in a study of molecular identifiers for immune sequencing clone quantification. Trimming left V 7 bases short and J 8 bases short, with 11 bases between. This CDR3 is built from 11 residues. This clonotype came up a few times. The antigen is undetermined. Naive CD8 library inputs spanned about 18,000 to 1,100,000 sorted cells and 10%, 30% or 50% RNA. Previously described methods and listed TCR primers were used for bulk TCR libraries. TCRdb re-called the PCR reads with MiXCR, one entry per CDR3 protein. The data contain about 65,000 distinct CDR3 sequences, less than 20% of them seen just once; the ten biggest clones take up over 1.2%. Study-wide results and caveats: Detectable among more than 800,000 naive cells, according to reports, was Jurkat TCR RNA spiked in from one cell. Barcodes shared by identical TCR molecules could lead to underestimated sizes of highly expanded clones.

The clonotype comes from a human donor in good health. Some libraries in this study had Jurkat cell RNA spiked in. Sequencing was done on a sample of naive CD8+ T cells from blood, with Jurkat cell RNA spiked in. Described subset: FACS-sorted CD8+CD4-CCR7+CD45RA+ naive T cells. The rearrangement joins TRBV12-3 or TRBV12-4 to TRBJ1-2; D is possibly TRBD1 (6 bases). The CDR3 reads CASTAGDGYTF. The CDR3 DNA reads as TGTGCCAGCACTGCAGGGGACGGCTACACCTTC.